The 21 T cell receptor beta chains listed next were all sequenced from one sample in a study of blood T cell repertoires in COVID-19. Clones were read by immunoSEQ multiplex PCR, and TCRdb kept only the in-frame ones, dropping some. This sample has 200,000 or so clones, with 80% to 95% found just once. Material for sequencing was peripheral blood. Receptors were obtained from a man aged 60 to 69 with COVID-19, enrolled during active disease.

The rearrangement uses TRBV30 and TRBJ1-2, with 7 bases fitting TRBD1. V trimming: 4 bases; J trimming: 3 bases; junction bases outside the gene matches: 11. The CDR3 totals 15 residues. Looked up from germline, CDR1 is GTSNPN and CDR2 is SVGIG (reference sequence). The CDR3 nucleotides read TGTGCCTGGAAGACAGGGCCAATGTTTGACTATGGCTACACCTTC. Its translation is CAWKTGPMFDYGYTF.

This sequence joins TRBV5-1 and TRBJ2-5; 10 bases agree with TRBD2. The J segment lost 2 bases and the V segment lost 0 bases, leaving 4 bases of the junction unmatched. CDR1 and CDR2 from the germline V gene are SGHRS and YFSETQ. The CDR3 extends over 16 amino acids. The CDR3: CASSLAVAGGQETQYF. The CDR3 DNA reads as TGCGCCAGCAGCTTGGCGGTAGCGGGAGGACAAGAGACCCAGTACTTC.

The chain has TRBV5-1 and TRBJ1-5, with 9 bases fitting TRBD1. The ends lost 3 bases at V and 4 bases at J; junction bases unmatched: 14. Germline loops: CDR1 SGHRS, CDR2 YFSETQ. The CDR3 totals 18 residues. The CDR3 reads CASSWGPQGAPGNQPQHF. The CDR3 DNA reads as TGCGCCAGCAGCTGGGGGCCACAGGGGGCGCCAGGAAATCAGCCCCAGCATTTT.

This CDR3 reads CASGLSQGGHEQFF. The DNA of the CDR3 is TGTGCTAGTGGTTTGTCCCAGGGAGGACATGAGCAGTTCTTC. J is TRBJ2-1 and V is TRBV12-5; D may be TRBD2 (6 bases). There are 14 residues in the CDR3. Germline V gives CDR1 LGHNT, CDR2 FRNRAP. V gave up 2 bases and J gave up 8 bases, with 13 bases separating them.

The gene calls are TRBV11-3 and TRBJ2-3; 11 bases match TRBD2. CDR1 is SGHNT and CDR2 is YENEEA in the germline V gene. The CDR3 runs to 18 residues. The J segment lost 3 bases and the V segment lost 3 bases, leaving 11 bases of the junction unmatched. The CDR3 DNA is TGTGCCAGCAGCTTGGGGACTAGCGGAAGAGAGCAAACAGATACGCAGTATTTT. This translates into CASSLGTSGREQTDTQYF.

This clone has only a few counts. The DNA for the CDR3 is TGCGCCAGCAGCCAAGTGCCGACAGGGGAATATGGCTACACCTTC. Its protein is CASSQVPTGEYGYTF. The J gene is TRBJ1-2, the V gene TRBV4-1; 8 nucleotides align to TRBD1. This CDR3 is built from 15 residues. CDR1 is MGHRA, CDR2 YSYEKL, per germline. Losses at the gene ends were 1 base for V and 5 bases for J; bases not matched to a gene: 6.

The J gene is TRBJ2-7, the V gene TRBV6-1; TRBD1 agrees at 9 bases. This CDR3 region has 15 residues. V was pared by 3 bases and J by 4 bases, with 7 bases of the junction left unmatched. CDR1 MNHNS and CDR2 SASEGT come from the germline V gene. The CDR3 region is CASSDGTGIMYEQYF. The CDR3 coding sequence is TGTGCCAGCAGTGACGGGACAGGGATAATGTACGAGCAGTACTTC.

The chain couples TRBV18 to TRBJ1-2; D not certain. The CDR3 runs to 14 residues. Germline V CDR1 and CDR2: KGHSH, LQKENI. V lost 5 bases, J lost 8 bases, and 18 bases lay in between. The CDR3 spells CASSAGRQPGGYTF. In DNA form, the CDR3 reads TGTGCCAGCTCAGCCGGGAGGCAACCCGGGGGCTACACCTTC.

This clone was seen a few times. The chain links TRBV6-6 to TRBJ1-4; 10 nucleotides line up with TRBD1. The CDR3 runs to 15 residues. J gave up 8 bases and V 7 bases, and 10 bases lay outside the gene matches. Germline CDR1 is MNHNY and CDR2 is SVGAGI (reference sequence). The CDR3 spells CASKRQGALEEKLFF. The CDR3 region has the DNA TGTGCCAGCAAGCGACAGGGGGCGCTTGAGGAAAAACTGTTTTTT.

The chain employs TRBV19 and TRBJ2-3, with D possibly being TRBD1 (6 bases). With 7 bases removed from V and 0 bases from J, the gap between germline ends came to 14 bases. The CDR3 is 15 residues long. Germline V CDR1 and CDR2: LNHDA, SQIVND (reference sequence). The CDR3 nucleotides are TGTGCCAGTACCCCCGGGACACTAAGCACAGATACGCAGTATTTT. As protein: CASTPGTLSTDTQYF.

The rearrangement uses TRBV25-1 and TRBJ1-4, with TRBD1 matching over 10 bases. Germline values: CDR1 MGHDK, CDR2 SYGVNS. CDR3 size: 14 residues. Germline trimming cut 6 bases from V and 10 bases from J; bases unmatched to any gene: 8. Here the CDR3 DNA reads TGTGCCAGCAGCAGACAGGGGGCAAACGGAAAACTGTTTTTT. Residues: CASSRQGANGKLFF. Full variable domain (missing parts from reference TRBV25-1 and TRBJ1-4): EADIYQTPRYLVIGTGKKITLECSQTMGHDKMYWYQQDPGMELHLIHYSYGVNSTEKGDLSSESTVSRIRTEHFPLTLESARPSHTSQYLCASSRQGANGKLFFGSGTQLSVL.

The rearrangement joins TRBV9 to TRBJ2-1; 9 nucleotides match TRBD2. J lost 8 bases, V lost 9 bases, and 15 bases had no gene match. CDR3 size: 15 residues. CDR1 and CDR2 from the germline V gene are SGDLS and YYNGEE. CDR3 region: CATLTEASGEDEQFF. CDR3 DNA sequence: TGTGCCACCTTAACCGAGGCTAGCGGGGAAGATGAGCAGTTCTTC.

The chain combines TRBV5-4 with TRBJ1-2; weak D call: TRBD1 (5 bases). Per the germline V gene, CDR1 is SGHNT and CDR2 is YYREEE (reference sequence). The CDR3 consists of 16 residues. Trimming pared 4 bases from V and 5 bases from J, leaving 21 bases between. The CDR3 sequence is CASSLAAGRAGYGYTF. The CDR3 coding sequence is TGTGCCAGCAGCCTTGCCGCGGGGCGCGCAGGGTATGGCTACACCTTC.

The genes are TRBV10-1 and TRBJ2-1; D unresolved. The length of the CDR3 is 13 residues. V was pared by 3 bases and J by 10 bases, with 13 bases between. CDR1 WNHNN and CDR2 SYGVQD come from the germline V gene (reference sequence). Here the CDR3 reads CASSDGGGWEQFF. The CDR3 region has the DNA TGCGCCAGCAGTGATGGCGGCGGATGGGAGCAGTTCTTC.

The chain has TRBV7-9 and TRBJ2-5; perhaps TRBD1 as D (5 bases). Germline CDR1 SEHNR, CDR2 FQNEAQ (reference sequence). The CDR3 sequence is 12 residues long. Trimming took 9 bases from V and 5 from J, leaving 13 bases between them. The CDR3 DNA reads TGTGCCAGTGGCAGGGAACCGGAGACCCAGTACTTC. This sequence encodes CASGREPETQYF.

The chain's CDR3 is CASSPRTGGYNEQFF. The CDR3, as DNA: TGTGCCAGCTCACCTCGGACGGGAGGGTACAATGAGCAGTTCTTC. The gene calls are TRBV18 and TRBJ2-1; 8 bases line up with TRBD2. This CDR3 region has 15 residues. V lost 3 bases, J lost 4 bases, and 5 bases stayed unmatched. CDR1 is KGHSH and CDR2 is LQKENI in the germline V gene.

The chain uses TRBV6-2 or TRBV6-3 and TRBJ1-5; no reliable D call. V lost 2 bases and J 3 bases, leaving 5 bases between the germline ends. Germline V gene data show CDR1 as MNHEY and CDR2 as SVGEGT. The CDR3 runs 13 residues. The CDR3 is CASSYQSNQPQHF. The DNA of the CDR3 is TGTGCCAGCAGTTACCAGTCCAATCAGCCCCAGCATTTT.

The J gene is TRBJ2-3, the V gene TRBV4-3; TRBD1 might be the D (6 bases). This CDR3 comprises 15 residues. Trimming shortened V by 0 bases and J by 1 base, and 8 bases separated the two germline ends. In germline, CDR1 is LGHNA, CDR2 YSLEER. The CDR3 protein is CASSQDWGRTDTQYF. CDR3 DNA sequence: TGCGCCAGCAGCCAAGACTGGGGGCGCACAGATACGCAGTATTTT.

This clone was recorded only once. The chain is built from TRBV5-1 and TRBJ2-1; TRBD2 agrees at 10 bases. Germline CDR1 reads SGHRS; CDR2 reads YFSETQ. The CDR3 has 16 residues. V shed 0 bases and J 7 bases; nucleotides not matched to a gene: 7. The CDR3 nucleotides read TGCGCCAGCAGCTTGGTGAGCGGGAGGGCCCTAAATGAGCAGTTCTTC. Its protein product is CASSLVSGRALNEQFF.

DNA of the CDR3: TGTGCCAGCAGCATCCGGGACAGGGAAGGGTCCTACGAGCAGTACTTC. This encodes CASSIRDREGSYEQYF. The chain employs TRBV7-2 and TRBJ2-7; 9 positions agree with TRBD1. The CDR3 contains 16 residues. The V and J ends lost 5 bases and 1 base, in that order; junction bases with no gene match: 9. The germline CDR1 and CDR2 sequences are SGHTA and FQGNSA.

The rearrangement joins TRBV9 to TRBJ2-1; 10 bases fit TRBD2. After removal of 2 bases from V and 4 bases from J, the junction contained 3 bases not matched to a gene. Germline-derived CDR1 and CDR2 are SGDLS and YYNGEE. The CDR3 length is 15 residues. The CDR3 reads CASSVSGGMYNEQFF. The CDR3 DNA follows: TGTGCCAGCAGCGTTAGCGGGGGGATGTACAATGAGCAGTTCTTC.